These T cell receptor beta chains were read from a single sample in a study of T cells after yellow fever vaccination. TCRdb re-derived calls from the 5' RACE reads in MiXCR, one entry per CDR3 protein. The sample carries a few hundred thousand distinct CDR3 sequences, over 8% recorded once. The sample was PBMCs, taken on the day of the first yellow fever vaccination. These TCRs come from a man between 18 and 35 years old who received the YFV17D yellow fever vaccine. The CDR3 runs from the conserved cysteine through the conserved F or W. A D gene is named only where the DNA matches it firmly. For some rows the clone size is stated as once, few or many, or as a class when expanded; others skip it.

v_gene	abundance	j_gene	d_gene	CDR3aa	CDR3nt
TRBV6-2/TRBV6-3	few	TRBJ2-7	.	CASSYVQGHEQYF	TGTGCCAGCAGTTACGTACAGGGCCACGAGCAGTACTTC
TRBV6-1	.	TRBJ1-2	.	CASSEQGRANYGYTF	TGTGCCAGCAGTGAACAGGGGCGGGCTAACTATGGCTACACCTTC
TRBV4-1	.	TRBJ1-5	.	CASSQGPRATLGQPQHF	TGCGCCAGCAGCCAAGGCCCGCGCGCCACACTCGGTCAGCCCCAGCATTTT
TRBV7-2	.	TRBJ2-1	.	CASSPPLGQSNEQFF	TGTGCCAGCAGCCCGCCCCTCGGACAAAGCAATGAGCAGTTCTTC
TRBV10-3	.	TRBJ2-3	TRBD2	CALRVAGDDTQYF	TGTGCCCTCCGGGTAGCGGGGGACGATACGCAGTATTTT
TRBV7-9	few	TRBJ2-2	TRBD2	CASSSRTSGDTGELFF	TGTGCCAGCAGCTCTAGGACTAGCGGGGACACCGGGGAGCTGTTTTTT
TRBV5-1	many	TRBJ1-5	.	CASSLGWQDQPQHF	TGCGCCAGCAGCCTCGGATGGCAGGATCAGCCCCAGCATTTT
TRBV7-6	few	TRBJ2-1	TRBD2	CASSLGPLAGGRNEQFF	TGTGCCAGCAGCTTAGGACCCCTAGCGGGGGGGCGGAATGAGCAGTTCTTC
TRBV3-1	few	TRBJ2-3	.	CASSQETSFTQATDTQYF	TGTGCCAGCAGCCAAGAGACCTCTTTCACCCAGGCCACAGATACGCAGTATTTT
TRBV6-5	.	TRBJ1-5	TRBD1	CASSYSRDSYQPQHF	TGTGCCAGCAGTTACTCTAGGGACAGTTATCAGCCCCAGCATTTT
TRBV4-2	.	TRBJ2-5	TRBD2	CASSRDSLAGGLGGETQYF	TGTGCCAGCAGCCGAGATTCACTAGCGGGGGGCTTAGGAGGAGAGACCCAGTACTTC
TRBV7-3	few	TRBJ2-1	TRBD2	CASSRYGGVLSSYNEQFF	TGTGCCAGCAGCCGTTACGGGGGGGTTTTAAGCTCCTACAATGAGCAGTTCTTC
TRBV20-1	many	TRBJ2-7	TRBD1	CSARVRDRGSEQYF	TGCAGTGCTAGAGTTCGGGACAGGGGTTCCGAGCAGTACTTC
TRBV7-9	.	TRBJ2-7	.	CASSPGGTSSYEQYF	TGTGCCAGCAGCCCCGGCGGGACCAGCTCCTACGAGCAGTACTTC